The entry below describes one TCR beta chain. Its cognate antigen is unknown. This entry is derived from a study of identical twins. Findings and limits, study-wide: Model-predicted out-of-frame TCR alpha sharing fell below observed values in monozygotic twins.

TCRdb re-analysed the 5' RACE reads in MiXCR, keeping a single row per CDR3 protein. The profile covers approximately 700,000 distinct CDR3 sequences, with around a sixth appearing a single time and around 13% taken by the ten largest. Trimming shortened V by 4 bases and J by 5 bases, and 9 bases separated the two germline ends. The CDR3 has 12 residues. Germline CDR1 is SQVTM and CDR2 is ANQGSEA. These data were also filed under a second study, of T cells expressing NK-cell markers.

The chain employs TRBV29-1 and TRBJ2-1; D assignment may be TRBD1 or TRBD2 (5 bases each). The sequenced sample was PBMCs. The origin of this receptor is a woman younger than 30 in good health. CDR3 in DNA: TGCAGCGTTGGGGACGGAAACAATGAGCAGTTCTTC. It specifies CSVGDGNNEQFF.